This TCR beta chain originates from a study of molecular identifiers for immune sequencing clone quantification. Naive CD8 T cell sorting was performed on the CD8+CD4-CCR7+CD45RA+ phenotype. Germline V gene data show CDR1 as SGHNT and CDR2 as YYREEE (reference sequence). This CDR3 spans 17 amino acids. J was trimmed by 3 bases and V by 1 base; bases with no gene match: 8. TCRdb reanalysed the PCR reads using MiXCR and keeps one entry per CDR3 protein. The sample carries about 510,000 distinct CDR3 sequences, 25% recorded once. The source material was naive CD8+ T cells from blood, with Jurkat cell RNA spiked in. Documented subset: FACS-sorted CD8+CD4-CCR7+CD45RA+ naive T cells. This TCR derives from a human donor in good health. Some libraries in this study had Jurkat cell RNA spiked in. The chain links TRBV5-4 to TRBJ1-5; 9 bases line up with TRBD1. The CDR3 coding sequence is TGTGCCAGCAGCTTGTTTGGACAGGGGAATGACAATCAGCCCCAGCATTTT. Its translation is CASSLFGQGNDNQPQHF.